The 29 T cell receptor beta chains below all came from one sample that was sequenced in a study of shared clonotypes between healthy human individuals. The data were produced by immunoSEQ multiplex PCR, yet TCRdb's version contains in-frame clones alone and is incomplete. The data contain more than 400,000 clones, around 96% of them singletons. Sequencing was done on a sample of naive CD4+ T cells sorted from blood. Noted subset: CD45RA+ positively selected. All receptors come from a woman aged 30 to 39 in good health.

This chain uses TRBV10-3 with TRBJ1-2; D is unresolved. Germline CDR1 ENHRY, CDR2 SYGVKD. V lost 2 bases and J 8 bases, leaving 12 bases between the germline ends. The CDR3 runs to 13 residues. The CDR3 coding sequence is TGTGCCATCAGTGAGGCGAGCGATGGGGGCTACACCTTC. Translation gives CAISEASDGGYTF.

Turning to this clone: Within the sample, other DNA sequences also encode this same CDR3. This chain uses TRBV7-2 with TRBJ2-7; D is uncertain. This CDR3 has 14 residues. V was shortened by 1 base and J by 0 bases, with 7 bases between the two germline ends. Germline V gene sequence: CDR1 SGHTA, CDR2 FQGNSA. Here the CDR3 reads CASSLGLSSYEQYF. CDR3 DNA sequence: TGTGCCAGCAGCTTAGGCTTAAGCTCCTACGAGCAGTACTTC.

The chain is built from TRBV18 and TRBJ2-1; D assignment may be TRBD1 or TRBD2 (5 bases each). The CDR3 contains 17 residues. Trimming left V 6 bases short and J 0 bases short, with 18 bases between. The germline gives CDR1 KGHSH, CDR2 LQKENI. The CDR3 DNA follows: TGTGCCAGCTCTCCAACTCGGGACGGCAGCTCCTACAATGAGCAGTTCTTC. Protein sequence: CASSPTRDGSSYNEQFF.

The rearrangement uses TRBV7-9 and TRBJ2-2; a possible D gene is TRBD2 (6 bases). Germline V gene data show CDR1 as SEHNR and CDR2 as FQNEAQ (reference sequence). The CDR3 is made up of 17 amino acids. V was clipped by 5 bases and J by 4 bases, with 20 bases between them. The CDR3 sequence: CASSRILDRDSTGELFF. CDR3 bases: TGTGCCAGCAGCCGAATCCTCGACCGGGACTCCACCGGGGAGCTGTTTTTT.

The rearrangement links TRBV28 to TRBJ2-1; D is unclear. Trimming pared 5 bases from V and 4 bases from J, leaving 12 bases between. This CDR3 spans 14 amino acids. The germline gives CDR1 MDHEN, CDR2 SYDVKM. CDR3 nucleotide sequence: TGTGCCAGCAGTCCCCCCGGTCCTTACAATGAGCAGTTCTTC. Its protein product is CASSPPGPYNEQFF.

The V gene is TRBV5-5, the J gene TRBJ2-7; perhaps TRBD1 as D (5 bases). CDR3 length: 12 residues. The V gene's germline CDR1 is SGHKS and CDR2 YYEKEE (reference sequence). V lost 5 bases to trimming and J lost 2 bases, with 8 bases between them. The CDR3 here is CASSDRAYEQYF. The CDR3 nucleotides read TGTGCCAGCAGTGACAGAGCCTACGAGCAGTACTTC.

The chain links TRBV5-8 to TRBJ1-5; 9 nucleotides align to TRBD1. The CDR3 has 16 amino acids. Germline lookup yields CDR1 SGHTS and CDR2 YDEGEE. V shed 5 bases, J shed 4 bases, and the junction held 10 bases outside the gene matches. CDR3 DNA sequence: TGTGCCAGCAGGGGGGGACAGGGATTGAGGAATCAGCCCCAGCATTTT. This codes for CASRGGQGLRNQPQHF.

V and J are TRBV30 and TRBJ1-1; D is undetermined. The V end was cut by 1 base, the J end by 11 bases, with 8 bases between. The CDR3 is 10 amino acids. The V gene's germline CDR1 is GTSNPN and CDR2 SVGIG (reference sequence). The CDR3 region is CAWSATHAFF. The CDR3 nucleotides are TGTGCCTGGAGTGCCACCCATGCTTTCTTT.

The gene calls are TRBV6-1 and TRBJ2-7; D is undetermined. Trimming left V 7 bases short and J 3 bases short, with 10 bases between. Germline loops: CDR1 MNHNS, CDR2 SASEGT. The CDR3 spans 12 residues. The CDR3 is CASTGPNYEQYF. The CDR3 nucleotides are TGTGCCAGCACAGGACCGAACTACGAGCAGTACTTC.

V and J are TRBV11-2 and TRBJ2-1, with D perhaps matching TRBD2 (5 bases). The CDR3 contains 13 residues. Germline V gene data show CDR1 as SGHAT and CDR2 as FQNNGV. V was clipped by 8 bases and J by 0 bases, with 8 bases between them. CDR3 DNA sequence: TGTGCCAGCGTGGGGAGCTCCTACAATGAGCAGTTCTTC. Translated: CASVGSSYNEQFF. Drawing the rest from reference TRBV11-2 and TRBJ2-1, the complete variable domain is EAGVAQSPRYKIIEKRQSVAFWCNPISGHATLYWYQQILGQGPKLLIQFQNNGVVDDSQLPKDRFSAERLKGVDSTLKIQPAKLEDSAVYLCASVGSSYNEQFFGPGTRLTVL.

The V gene is TRBV28, the J gene TRBJ1-1; no clear D gene. Trimming took 4 bases from V and 5 from J, leaving 11 bases between them. Germline V gene data show CDR1 as MDHEN and CDR2 as SYDVKM. The CDR3 totals 13 residues. The CDR3 loop is CASSWVLETEAFF. The CDR3 DNA sequence: TGTGCCAGCAGTTGGGTGCTGGAAACTGAAGCTTTCTTT.

The chain links TRBV7-8 to TRBJ1-5, with D uncertain. The CDR3 is made up of 13 amino acids. Germline CDR1 reads SGHVS; CDR2 reads FQNEAQ. V shed 5 bases and J shed 3 bases, with 8 bases lying between them. The CDR3 DNA sequence: TGTGCCAGCAGCAGTGGGTACAATCAGCCCCAGCATTTT. Translation: CASSSGYNQPQHF.

The chain couples TRBV10-3 to TRBJ2-5; 7 nucleotides line up with TRBD1. The CDR3 is 14 amino acids. Germline V gene data show CDR1 as ENHRY and CDR2 as SYGVKD. V shed 0 bases, J shed 5 bases, and the junction held 3 bases outside the gene matches. DNA of the CDR3: TGTGCCATCAGTGAGTCGAGACAGGGCGAGACCCAGTACTTC. This sequence encodes CAISESRQGETQYF.

The chain recombines TRBV4-2 with TRBJ1-5; 8 bases align to TRBD1. CDR3 size: 17 residues. In germline, CDR1 is LGHNA, CDR2 YNFKEQ. V lost 2 bases to trimming and J lost 3 bases; unmatched junction nucleotides: 9. The CDR3: CASSQIVAQGDNQPQHF. CDR3 coding DNA: TGTGCCAGCAGCCAAATTGTTGCACAGGGGGACAATCAGCCCCAGCATTTT.

The gene calls are TRBV18 and TRBJ2-3; 9 bases agree with TRBD1. The length of the CDR3 is 20 residues. The V gene's germline CDR1 is KGHSH and CDR2 LQKENI. J gave up 1 base and V 3 bases, and 17 bases lay outside the gene matches. CDR3 amino acids: CASSPGQGSLLALGTDTQYF. The CDR3 region has the DNA TGTGCCAGCTCACCTGGACAGGGGTCATTACTAGCTCTGGGCACAGATACGCAGTATTTT.

The chain recombines TRBV6-5 with TRBJ2-5; D is undetermined. The CDR3 is 13 residues long. Germline lookup yields CDR1 MNHEY and CDR2 SVGAGI. Between the trimmed V and J ends, which lost 2 bases and 1 base, there was a span of 5 bases. In nucleotides, the CDR3 is TGTGCCAGCAGTTACGATTCCCAAGAGACCCAGTACTTC. As protein: CASSYDSQETQYF.

This sequence joins TRBV6-1 and TRBJ1-1; D ambiguous. The germline V gene has CDR1 MNHNS and CDR2 SASEGT. The CDR3 length is 12 residues. V dropped 7 bases and J dropped 1 base, with 7 bases sitting between them. The CDR3 loop is CASTLANTEAFF. The CDR3 DNA sequence: TGTGCCAGCACTCTAGCGAACACTGAAGCTTTCTTT.

This chain links TRBV7-6 with TRBJ2-5; D is perhaps TRBD2 (6 bases). V dropped 2 bases and J dropped 3 bases, with 10 bases sitting between them. The CDR3 runs 14 residues. Germline CDR1 SGHVS, CDR2 FNYEAQ. This CDR3 is CASSLSAGKETQYF. The CDR3 nucleotides are TGTGCCAGCAGCTTATCGGCGGGGAAAGAGACCCAGTACTTC.

The chain is built from TRBV27 and TRBJ2-3, with D possibly TRBD1 on 5 matching bases. The germline CDR1 and CDR2 sequences are MNHEY and SMNVEV (reference sequence). V was cut by 6 bases and J by 1 base, with 8 bases left in between. CDR3 length equals 13 residues. The CDR3 sequence: CASSPQGTDTQYF. In DNA, the CDR3 is TGTGCCAGCAGCCCACAGGGCACAGATACGCAGTATTTT.

This chain connects TRBV27 to TRBJ1-5; D is ambiguous. With 3 bases removed from V and 7 bases from J, the gap between germline ends came to 13 bases. The CDR3 covers 14 residues. The V gene's germline CDR1 is MNHEY and CDR2 SMNVEV (reference sequence). Written as DNA, the CDR3 is TGTGCCAGCAGTTTTTCTAGGGTAGAGCAGCCCCAGCATTTT. This sequence encodes CASSFSRVEQPQHF.

As regards this clone: The sample carries other DNA sequences with the same CDR3. The chain has TRBV20-1 and TRBJ1-1, with no clear D. Looked up from germline, CDR1 is DFQATT and CDR2 is SNEGSKA (reference sequence). The germline V and J ends were trimmed by 5 bases and 0 bases, with 4 bases remaining between them. This CDR3 is built from 11 residues. The CDR3 bases are TGCAGTGCTGGCTTGAACACTGAAGCTTTCTTT. Translated, it gives CSAGLNTEAFF.

The genes are TRBV10-3 and TRBJ2-2; 7 bases align to TRBD2. Germline CDR1 is ENHRY and CDR2 is SYGVKD. The CDR3 runs 15 residues. V gave up 4 bases and J gave up 6 bases; unmatched junction bases: 8. The CDR3 DNA follows: TGTGCCATCAGTGGGGAGGGTGGCGGCTCCGGGGAGCTGTTTTTT. Protein product: CAISGEGGGSGELFF.

The CDR3 DNA sequence: TGCAGTGCTAGTCCGCTCTACGAGCAGTACTTC. Residues: CSASPLYEQYF. The chain carries TRBV20-1 and TRBJ2-7; D is unclear. Trimming left V 3 bases short and J 3 bases short, with 6 bases between. Germline V CDR1 and CDR2: DFQATT, SNEGSKA (reference sequence). The CDR3 has 11 amino acids.

This clone appeared once. The V and J genes are TRBV6-6 and TRBJ1-1; tentative D call: TRBD1 (6 bases). Trimming shortened V by 5 bases and J by 6 bases, and 13 bases separated the two germline ends. The germline CDR1 and CDR2 sequences are MNHNY and SVGAGI (reference sequence). This CDR3 has 13 amino acids. The CDR3, as DNA: TGTGCCAGCAGTCCCACACAGGGTTCTGAAGCTTTCTTT. Translating it yields CASSPTQGSEAFF.

V gene TRBV28 combines with J gene TRBJ1-2; TRBD1 matches at 10 bases. This CDR3 region has 13 residues. The V gene end was trimmed by 8 bases and the J gene end by 3 bases; junction bases not matched to a gene: 3. Germline values: CDR1 MDHEN, CDR2 SYDVKM. The CDR3 loop reads CASLDRGDYGYTF. The DNA for the CDR3 is TGTGCCAGCCTGGACAGGGGGGACTATGGCTACACCTTC.

This chain links TRBV7-2 with TRBJ2-3, with D uncertain. The CDR3 is made up of 15 amino acids. Trimming removed 6 bases from V and 6 bases from J, with 19 bases in between. Per germline, CDR1 SGHTA and CDR2 FQGNSA. This CDR3 is CASSAAFLPPDTQYF. CDR3 nucleotide sequence: TGTGCCAGCAGTGCGGCTTTCTTACCTCCTGATACGCAGTATTTT.

V usage is TRBV6-1 and J usage is TRBJ2-7, with D perhaps matching TRBD2 (6 bases). CDR1 and CDR2 (germline): MNHNS, SASEGT. CDR3 length: 13 amino acids. The V end lost 8 bases, the J end lost 1 base, and 12 bases lay between the germline ends. CDR3 bases: TGTGCCAGCGGTCGGGAGATATCCTACGAGCAGTACTTC. It translates to CASGREISYEQYF.

The chain employs TRBV5-3 and TRBJ2-1; the match to TRBD2 covers 10 bases. TRBV5-3 is an open reading frame whose function is uncertain. J lost 1 base, V lost 0 bases, and 10 bases had no gene match. CDR3 length equals 19 residues. CDR3 amino acids: CARSLASGRATRSYNEQFF. The DNA for the CDR3 is TGTGCCAGAAGCTTGGCCAGCGGGAGGGCCACGAGGTCCTACAATGAGCAGTTCTTC.

The gene calls are TRBV7-9 and TRBJ2-5, with a possible D match to TRBD1 (6 bases). Near its end, the DNA agrees better with TRBJ2-7, so the J call may be wrong. Germline CDR1 reads SEHNR; CDR2 reads FQNEAQ (reference sequence). This CDR3 is 14 amino acids long. The CDR3 nucleotides read TGTGCCAGCAGCAAAAACAGGGCCTCCTACGAGCAGTACTTC. Protein product: CASSKNRASYEQYF.